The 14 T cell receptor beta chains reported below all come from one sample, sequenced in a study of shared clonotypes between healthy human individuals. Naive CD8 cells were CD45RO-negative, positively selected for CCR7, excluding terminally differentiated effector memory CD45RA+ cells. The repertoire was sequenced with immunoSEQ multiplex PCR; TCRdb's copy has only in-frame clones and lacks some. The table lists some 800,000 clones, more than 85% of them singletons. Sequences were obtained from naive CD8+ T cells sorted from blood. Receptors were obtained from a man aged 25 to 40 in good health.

CDR3 sequence (DNA): TGTGCCAGCAGCGGGGGGACAGGGCCCACCTACGAGCAGTACTTC. Protein product: CASSGGTGPTYEQYF. The chain uses TRBV5-4 and TRBJ2-7; 9 nucleotides line up with TRBD1. The CDR3 extends over 15 amino acids. In germline, CDR1 is SGHNT, CDR2 YYREEE (reference sequence). V lost 4 bases to trimming and J lost 2 bases; unmatched junction nucleotides: 7.

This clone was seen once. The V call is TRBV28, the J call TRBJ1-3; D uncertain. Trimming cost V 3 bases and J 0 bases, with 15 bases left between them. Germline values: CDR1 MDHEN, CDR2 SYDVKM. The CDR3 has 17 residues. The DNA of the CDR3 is TGTGCCAGCAGTTTCCCGTCGGCGGACTTCTCTGGAAACACCATATATTTT. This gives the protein CASSFPSADFSGNTIYF.

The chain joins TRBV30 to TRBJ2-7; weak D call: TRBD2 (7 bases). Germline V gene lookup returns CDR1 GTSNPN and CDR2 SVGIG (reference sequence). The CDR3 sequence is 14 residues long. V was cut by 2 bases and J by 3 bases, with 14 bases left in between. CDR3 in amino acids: CAWSLRGRGYEQYF. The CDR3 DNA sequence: TGTGCCTGGAGTCTGAGGGGGAGGGGCTACGAGCAGTACTTC.

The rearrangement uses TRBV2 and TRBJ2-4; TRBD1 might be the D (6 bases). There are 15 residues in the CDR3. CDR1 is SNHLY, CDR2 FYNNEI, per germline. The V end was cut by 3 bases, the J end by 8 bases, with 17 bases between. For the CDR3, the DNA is TGTGCCAGCAGTGACTCAACAGGGAGTAGGGACATTCAGTACTTC. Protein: CASSDSTGSRDIQYF. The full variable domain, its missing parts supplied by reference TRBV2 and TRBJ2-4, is EPEVTQTPSHQVTQMGQEVILRCVPISNHLYFYWYRQILGQKVEFLVSFYNNEISEKSEIFDDQFSVERPDGSNFTLKIRSTKLEDSAMYFCASSDSTGSRDIQYFGAGTRLSVL.

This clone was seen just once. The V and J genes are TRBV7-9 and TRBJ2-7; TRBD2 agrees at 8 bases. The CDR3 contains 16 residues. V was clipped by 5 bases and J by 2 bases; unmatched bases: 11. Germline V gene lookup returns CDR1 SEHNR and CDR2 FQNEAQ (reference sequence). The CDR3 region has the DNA TGTGCCAGCAGCCCTGCTTCCGGGACTAGAGCCTACGAGCAGTACTTC. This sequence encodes CASSPASGTRAYEQYF.

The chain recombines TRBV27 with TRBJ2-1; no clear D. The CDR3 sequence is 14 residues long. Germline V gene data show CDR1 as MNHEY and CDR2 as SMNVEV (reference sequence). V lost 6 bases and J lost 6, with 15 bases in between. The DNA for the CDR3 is TGTGCCAGCAGCCCTCTAACGGCCAGCAATGAGCAGTTCTTC. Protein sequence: CASSPLTASNEQFF.

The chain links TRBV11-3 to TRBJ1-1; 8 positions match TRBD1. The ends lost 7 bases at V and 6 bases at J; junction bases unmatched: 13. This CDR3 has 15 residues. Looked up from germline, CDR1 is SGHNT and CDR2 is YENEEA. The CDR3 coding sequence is TGTGCCAGCACCCCAACTGGAACAGGGGGAGCTGAAGCTTTCTTT. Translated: CASTPTGTGGAEAFF.

The CDR3 here is CASSPTVLVQETQYF. CDR3 coding DNA: TGTGCCAGCAGCCCGACAGTATTAGTTCAAGAGACCCAGTACTTC. The chain joins TRBV28 to TRBJ2-5; D is possibly TRBD1 (5 bases). Germline CDR1 is MDHEN and CDR2 is SYDVKM. V was clipped by 6 bases and J by 2 bases, with 16 bases between them. CDR3 size: 15 residues.

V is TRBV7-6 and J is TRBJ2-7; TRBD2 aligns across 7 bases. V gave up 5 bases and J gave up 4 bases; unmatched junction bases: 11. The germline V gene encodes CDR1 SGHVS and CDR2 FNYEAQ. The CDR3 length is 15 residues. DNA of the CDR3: TGTGCCAGCAGCACAAGCGGGGAGGTTATGTACGAGCAGTACTTC. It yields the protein CASSTSGEVMYEQYF. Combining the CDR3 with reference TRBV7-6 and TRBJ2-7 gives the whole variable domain GAGVSQSPRYKVTKRGQDVALRCDPISGHVSLYWYRQALGQGPEFLTYFNYEAQQDKSGLPNDRFSAERPEGSISTLTIQRTEQRDSAMYRCASSTSGEVMYEQYFGPGTRLTVT.

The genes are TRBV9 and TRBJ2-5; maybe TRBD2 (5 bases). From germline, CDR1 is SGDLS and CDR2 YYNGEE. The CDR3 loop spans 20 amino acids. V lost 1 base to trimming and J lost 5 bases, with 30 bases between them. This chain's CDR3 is CASSVNMLPQPGEQVETQYF. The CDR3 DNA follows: TGTGCCAGCAGCGTAAATATGCTACCTCAACCTGGGGAGCAGGTCGAGACCCAGTACTTC.

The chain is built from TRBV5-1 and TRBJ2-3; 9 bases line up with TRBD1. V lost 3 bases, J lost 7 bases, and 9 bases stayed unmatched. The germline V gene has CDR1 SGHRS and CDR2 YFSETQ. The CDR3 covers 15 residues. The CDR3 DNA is TGCGCCAGCAGCTGGGGACAGGGAAGTACCCATACGCAGTATTTT. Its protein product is CASSWGQGSTHTQYF.

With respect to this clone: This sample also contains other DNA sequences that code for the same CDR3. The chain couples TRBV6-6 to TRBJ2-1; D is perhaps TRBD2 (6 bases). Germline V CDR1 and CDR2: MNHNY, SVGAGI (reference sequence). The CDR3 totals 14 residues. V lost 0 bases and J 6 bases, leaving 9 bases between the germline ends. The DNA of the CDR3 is TGTGCCAGCAGTTACTCAGCGGGTGGCAATGAGCAGTTCTTC. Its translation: CASSYSAGGNEQFF.

CDR3 coding DNA: TGTGCCAGCAGTGAAGAAAGCCACGAGCAGTACTTC. This codes for CASSEESHEQYF. The chain joins TRBV6-1 to TRBJ2-7, with D hard to call. This CDR3 comprises 12 residues. V lost 1 base, J lost 5 bases, and 6 bases lay in between. Germline lookup yields CDR1 MNHNS and CDR2 SASEGT.

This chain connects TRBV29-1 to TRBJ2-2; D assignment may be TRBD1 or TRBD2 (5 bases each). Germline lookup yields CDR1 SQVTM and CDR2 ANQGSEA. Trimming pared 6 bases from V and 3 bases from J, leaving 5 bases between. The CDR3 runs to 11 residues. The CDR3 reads CSVGDTGELFF. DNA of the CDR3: TGCAGCGTGGGGGACACCGGGGAGCTGTTTTTT.